This is a list of T cell receptor beta chains from one sample in a study of blood T cells in healthy people across ages. TCRdb reprocessed the 5' RACE reads with MiXCR, giving one entry per CDR3 protein. The sample contains 920,000 or so distinct CDR3 sequences, over 35% of which appear only once. The sample taken for sequencing was blood. Receptors were obtained from an older woman in good health. Each CDR3 is given with its conserved first and last residue. D genes are given only for firm matches. Clone size is shown for a subset of rows, as once, few, many or a class of expanded clone.

few	TRBV24-1	TRBJ2-4	TRBD2	TGTGCCACCAGTGATTCTAGCGGGAGAAGTAACATTCAGTACTTC	CATSDSSGRSNIQYF
.	TRBV27	TRBJ2-5	.	TGTGCCAGCAGTCTTACCGGCGGGCAGCAAGAGACCCAGTACTTC	CASSLTGGQQETQYF
.	TRBV27	TRBJ2-3	TRBD2	TGTGCCAGCAGTTCGACTAGCGGGACTCGGACAGATACGCAGTATTTT	CASSSTSGTRTDTQYF
few	TRBV5-1	TRBJ2-6	.	TGCGCCAGCACCCACGGAGCTGGGGCCAACGTCCTGACTTTC	CASTHGAGANVLTF
.	TRBV30	TRBJ1-2	.	TGTGCCTGGAGTCGGGGAGCGGGGGGCTACACCTTC	CAWSRGAGGYTF
.	TRBV20-1	TRBJ2-1	.	TGCAGTGCCGTCCCAATAGGGAGCAATGAGCAGTTCTTC	CSAVPIGSNEQFF
.	TRBV20-1	TRBJ2-5	.	TGCAGTGCTTATCCACTTGGGGGCCAAGAGACCCAGTACTTC	CSAYPLGGQETQYF
.	TRBV5-1	TRBJ1-3	.	TGCGCCAGCAGCCCTACAGGGAAAGGAAACACCATATATTTT	CASSPTGKGNTIYF
.	TRBV20-1	TRBJ2-1	TRBD2	TGCAGTGCCCTGAACCCCGGACTAGTCTCTAATGAGCAGTTCTTC	CSALNPGLVSNEQFF
.	TRBV9	TRBJ2-5	TRBD2	TGTGCCAGCAGCGAGGGGACTAGCCCACAAGAGACCCAGTACTTC	CASSEGTSPQETQYF
.	TRBV20-1	TRBJ2-1	.	TGCAGTGCCTCGGGGCCGGGATACAATGAGCAGTTCTTC	CSASGPGYNEQFF
few	TRBV12-3/TRBV12-4	TRBJ2-3	.	TGTGCCAGCAGTTTTCGGGAAGTCCCCCCCACAGATACGCAGTATTTT	CASSFREVPPTDTQYF
few	TRBV29-1	TRBJ2-7	TRBD2	TGCAGCGTTCTAGCGGGAATCTACGAGCAGTACTTC	CSVLAGIYEQYF
.	TRBV11-2	TRBJ2-1	TRBD2	TGTGCCAGCAGCGCCCAGGTAGCGGGAGGGTCTGAGCAGTTCTTC	CASSAQVAGGSEQFF
.	TRBV9	TRBJ1-2	.	TGTGCCAGCAGCGTAGAGCAAGGGCAGGGGAATGGCTACACCTTC	CASSVEQGQGNGYTF
many	TRBV5-1	TRBJ2-1	.	TGCGCCAGCAGCTTGGGGCAGAGTCACAATGAGCAGTTCTTC	CASSLGQSHNEQFF
.	TRBV27	TRBJ1-4	TRBD1	TGTGCCAGCAGTTTTCAATCCCCGGGACAGGGTAATGAAAAACTGTTTTTT	CASSFQSPGQGNEKLFF
few	TRBV2	TRBJ2-5	.	TGTGCCAGCAGTGAACGGGCGCAAGAGACCCAGTACTTC	CASSERAQETQYF
few	TRBV5-1	TRBJ2-1	TRBD2	TGCGCCAGCAGCCTACGCCTACTAGCGGGAGTGTATAATGAGCAGTTCTTC	CASSLRLLAGVYNEQFF
few	TRBV11-2	TRBJ1-6	.	TGTGCCAGCAGCTTAGATGTCAGGGAGAATTCACCCCTCCACTTT	CASSLDVRENSPLHF
.	TRBV20-1	TRBJ2-3	TRBD2	TGCAGTGCTAGGGCCCTAGCGGCTAGCACAGATACGCAGTATTTT	CSARALAASTDTQYF
.	TRBV12-3/TRBV12-4	TRBJ2-7	TRBD1	TGTGCCAGCGGATCCCGGGACAGACCCCGCGAGCAGTACTTC	CASGSRDRPREQYF
.	TRBV10-3	TRBJ2-1	TRBD2	TGTGCCATCAGGGGCTATAGCGGGAACTACGATGAGCAGTTCTTC	CAIRGYSGNYDEQFF
.	TRBV24-1	TRBJ2-5	TRBD1	TGTGCCACCAGTGATTCACGAAACCGGGACAGCCTCCCCGAGACCCAGTACTTC	CATSDSRNRDSLPETQYF
many	TRBV5-1	TRBJ2-5	TRBD2	TGCGCCAGCAGCGCTGGTCTAGCGGGGCACGGAGAGACCCAGTACTTC	CASSAGLAGHGETQYF
few	TRBV5-1	TRBJ1-1	.	TGCGCCAGCAGCTTGGCCGGGACAACGAACACTGAAGCTTTCTTT	CASSLAGTTNTEAFF
.	TRBV6-2/TRBV6-3	TRBJ2-4	TRBD1	TGTGCCAGCAGTTTCCTCCGAGACAGGGCCGTGCAGTACTTC	CASSFLRDRAVQYF
.	TRBV28	TRBJ2-7	TRBD2	TGTGCCAGCAGTCCTCCGACTAGCGGGAGAACCTGTCCGCAGTACTTC	CASSPPTSGRTCPQYF
.	TRBV2	TRBJ2-7	.	TGTGCCAGCAATAGTAAGAGGGGCTCCTACGAGCAGTACTTC	CASNSKRGSYEQYF
.	TRBV20-1	TRBJ2-1	.	TGCAGTGCCAACCTCCGGACAGAAGGAGAGACCCAGTTCTTC	CSANLRTEGETQFF
.	TRBV18	TRBJ2-4	.	TGTGCCAGCTCACCACAACTCTCTCTAGCCGAAAACATTCAGTACTTC	CASSPQLSLAENIQYF
.	TRBV27	TRBJ2-1	.	TGTGCCACCCAGCTGTTTAGCCTCCCCCACAATGAGCAGTTCTTC	CATQLFSLPHNEQFF
.	TRBV18	TRBJ1-6	TRBD1	TGTGCCAGCTCACCAAAAGGGACAGGGGGCGCGCAATCACCCCTCCACTTT	CASSPKGTGGAQSPLHF
.	TRBV20-1	TRBJ2-3	TRBD2	TGCAGTGCTTCTAGCGGGAGCCGTAGTACGCAGTATTTT	CSASSGSRSTQYF
few	TRBV20-1	TRBJ2-4	.	TGCAGTGCTCCACGGACATTAGCCAAAAACATTCAGTACTTC	CSAPRTLAKNIQYF
.	TRBV10-2	TRBJ2-7	.	TGCGCCAGCATGGATGTCTCTAAGGGCTACGAGCAGTACTTC	CASMDVSKGYEQYF
few	TRBV29-1	TRBJ2-5	TRBD2	TGCAGCGGGTCGACTAGCGGACAAGAGACCCAGTACTTC	CSGSTSGQETQYF
.	TRBV20-1	TRBJ2-2	TRBD2	TGCAGTGCTAGAGTAGCGGGAGTTTTCACCGGGGAGCTGTTTTTT	CSARVAGVFTGELFF
.	TRBV7-8	TRBJ2-7	.	TGTGCCAGCAGCTTAGGGGCGGAGGACGAGCAGTACTTC	CASSLGAEDEQYF
few	TRBV27	TRBJ2-3	.	TGTGCCAGCAGTTATCCGGAGAAGACAGATACGCAGTATTTT	CASSYPEKTDTQYF
.	TRBV13	TRBJ2-1	TRBD2	TGTGCCAGCAGGCCTCAACTAGCGGGTTTATACAATGAGCAGTTCTTC	CASRPQLAGLYNEQFF
.	TRBV7-2	TRBJ2-1	.	TGTGCCAGCAGCATTTACTCGACCCCGAGTCAGTTCTTC	CASSIYSTPSQFF
once	TRBV9	TRBJ2-1	.	TGTGCCAGCAGCACCCTCGGCGGGGTTCATGGTGAGCAGTTCTTC	CASSTLGGVHGEQFF
.	TRBV13	TRBJ2-7	TRBD1	TGTGCCAGCAGCTCCCGCCAGAGGGGACAGGGGGTCTACGAGCAGTACTTC	CASSSRQRGQGVYEQYF
many	TRBV29-1	TRBJ2-1	TRBD1	TGCAGCGGGCAGACAGGGGGGTACAATGAGCAGTTCTTC	CSGQTGGYNEQFF
few	TRBV20-1	TRBJ1-1	TRBD1	TGCAGTGCTGGCCCCGCGCAGGGGGCGCACACTGAAGCTTTCTTT	CSAGPAQGAHTEAFF
few	TRBV29-1	TRBJ2-1	.	TGCAGCGTTGAAGATTCACAGTACAATGAGCAGTTCTTC	CSVEDSQYNEQFF
few	TRBV5-1	TRBJ1-2	.	TGCGCCAGCAGCTTGGTTCTGGGGCAGGATGGCTACACCTTC	CASSLVLGQDGYTF
few	TRBV29-1	TRBJ2-7	.	TGCAGCGCTGCCGGTTTGGCCTACGAGCAGTACTTC	CSAAGLAYEQYF